The TCR beta chain described here comes from a study of beta chain features in type 1 diabetes. Overall study findings and caveats: Within patients, naive, central memory and Treg TCRB repertoires seemed more similar than within healthy donors.

The CDR3 runs to 19 residues. CDR1 and CDR2 from the germline V gene are LGHNT and FRNRAP. Deletions cut 6 bases from V and 1 base from J, with 27 bases between. Each donor gave one heparinised blood draw averaging roughly 100 mL. Cells sorted by CD45RO/CCR7/CD25/CD127/CD95/CD27 comprised CD4+ naive, central memory, regulatory and stem cell-like memory cells. Worth noting for this clone: Its target is unknown.

As every portion of the isolated RNA was reverse transcribed, the sequencing read expressed TCRB transcripts. Repertoires were generated with immunoSEQ multiplex PCR, while TCRdb's copy carries only in-frame clones and drops some. The sample lists roughly 610,000 clones, roughly 15% occurring once. The receptor was derived from a man younger than 30 in good health. This chain links TRBV12-5 with TRBJ2-5; D ambiguous. Sequenced sample: naive CD4+ T cells from blood. This CDR3 is CASGYIPDGASDLQETQYF. The CDR3 nucleotides read TGTGCTAGTGGCTACATCCCGGACGGAGCCTCCGACCTCCAAGAGACCCAGTACTTC. Full variable domain (outside the CDR3, taken from reference TRBV12-5 and TRBJ2-5): DARVTQTPRHKVTEMGQEVTMRCQPILGHNTVFWYRQTMMQGLELLAYFRNRAPLDDSGMPKDRFSAEMPDATLATLKIQPSEPRDSAVYFCASGYIPDGASDLQETQYFGPGTRLLVL.